The 3 T cell receptor beta chains reported below all come from one sample, sequenced in a study of early T cells in non-severe SARS-CoV-2 infection. Via MiXCR, TCRdb re-called the 5' RACE reads, giving one row per CDR3 protein. The sample lists under 70,000 distinct CDR3 sequences; approximately 5.9% were seen once. This material consisted of whole blood, taken at baseline. The receptors come from an adult who was a healthcare worker with PCR-confirmed SARS-CoV-2 infection or an uninfected control (not recorded which).

A remark on this clonotype: This clone may be a read error of a much larger clone one base away. This chain connects TRBV3-1 to TRBJ2-7; 7 bases align to TRBD1. This CDR3 has 15 amino acids. Germline V CDR1 and CDR2: LGHDT, YNNKEL (reference sequence). In DNA form, the CDR3 reads TGTGCCAGCAGCCAAGCCCTGACAGGGACCTACGCGCAGTACTTC. It codes for CASSQALTGTYAQYF.

In its sample, this clonotype was seen many times. A read error may account for a junction end that differs from germline. The chain is built from TRBV7-2 and TRBJ2-3, with 9 bases identical to TRBD2. The CDR3 covers 12 residues. From germline, CDR1 is SGHTA and CDR2 FQGNSA. The CDR3 sequence is CASSLAGSTQYF. The CDR3 region has the DNA TGTGCCAGCAGCCTAGCGGGGTCGACGCAGTATTTT.

In this sample, this clonotype turned up a few times. This chain joins TRBV6-1 and TRBJ2-3, with TRBD2 matching over 8 bases. The germline V gene encodes CDR1 MNHNS and CDR2 SASEGT. Trimming at V came to 6 bases and at J to 0 bases, leaving 2 bases not matched to a gene. The CDR3 is 14 residues long. In DNA, the CDR3 is TGTGCCAGCAGCGGGAGGGTTAGCACAGATACGCAGTATTTT. Translating it yields CASSGRVSTDTQYF.